A selection of T cell receptor beta chains follows, all from one sample in a study of blood T cell repertoires in COVID-19. Sequencing used immunoSEQ multiplex PCR; TCRdb keeps in-frame clones, though not all of them. The top ten hold approximately 30% of the sample, which has around 24,000 clones, roughly 91% seen once. The sample was peripheral blood. The receptors were sampled from a man aged 65-85 years with COVID-19, enrolled during active disease. CDR3s include the opening cysteine and the closing phenylalanine or tryptophan. Fields, in order: J gene, V gene, CDR3 length, CDR3 protein.

j_call: TRBJ1-2; v_call: TRBV4-1; cdr3_length: 18; cdr3_aa: CASSQEDPAGWINYGYTF
j_call: TRBJ1-5; v_call: TRBV18; cdr3_length: 15; cdr3_aa: CASSPDILSNQPQHF
j_call: TRBJ1-2; v_call: TRBV2; cdr3_length: 13; cdr3_aa: CASSDWGDYGYTF
j_call: TRBJ1-1; v_call: TRBV12-3/TRBV12-4; cdr3_length: 11; cdr3_aa: CASSYSTEAFF
j_call: TRBJ2-7; v_call: TRBV3-1/TRBV3-2; cdr3_length: 15; cdr3_aa: CASSGSGSTFYEQYF
j_call: TRBJ2-7; v_call: TRBV7-9; cdr3_length: 12; cdr3_aa: CASSPRQYEQYF
j_call: TRBJ2-1; v_call: TRBV19; cdr3_length: 14; cdr3_aa: CASSEAGGPNEQFF
j_call: TRBJ1-2; v_call: TRBV12-3/TRBV12-4; cdr3_length: 13; cdr3_aa: CASSLGVTNGYTF
j_call: TRBJ2-1; v_call: TRBV6-5; cdr3_length: 15; cdr3_aa: CASSPTGGAYNEQFF
j_call: TRBJ2-5; v_call: TRBV6-4; cdr3_length: 12; cdr3_aa: CASSDSRGTQYF
j_call: TRBJ2-2; v_call: TRBV5-6; cdr3_length: 15; cdr3_aa: CASSRGDWYTGELFF
j_call: TRBJ2-7; v_call: TRBV7-9; cdr3_length: 12; cdr3_aa: CASSLRVDEQYF
j_call: TRBJ1-1; v_call: TRBV19; cdr3_length: 15; cdr3_aa: CATVPVGGANTEAFF
j_call: TRBJ1-4; v_call: TRBV5-8; cdr3_length: 16; cdr3_aa: CASSLAGDKDNEKLFF
j_call: TRBJ1-4; v_call: TRBV6-5; cdr3_length: 15; cdr3_aa: CASSYSGGTNEKLFF
j_call: TRBJ2-7; v_call: TRBV14; cdr3_length: 16; cdr3_aa: CASSQDWGVGSYEQYF
j_call: TRBJ2-7; v_call: TRBV27; cdr3_length: 14; cdr3_aa: CASSFSGVSWEQYF
j_call: TRBJ2-1; v_call: TRBV4-2; cdr3_length: 15; cdr3_aa: CASSQVRHSYNEQFF
j_call: TRBJ2-3; v_call: TRBV2; cdr3_length: 15; cdr3_aa: CASSEGWYRTDTQYF
j_call: TRBJ2-1; v_call: TRBV5-1; cdr3_length: 17; cdr3_aa: CASSWRPGTSAGNEQFF
j_call: TRBJ2-7; v_call: TRBV4-1; cdr3_length: 14; cdr3_aa: CASSQGAGPYEQYF
j_call: TRBJ2-7; v_call: TRBV5-5; cdr3_length: 14; cdr3_aa: CASIPTGTSTRQYF
j_call: TRBJ1-5; v_call: TRBV19; cdr3_length: 14; cdr3_aa: CASALTGSNQPQHF
j_call: TRBJ2-1; v_call: TRBV15; cdr3_length: 16; cdr3_aa: CATSAHAGSAQAEQFF
j_call: TRBJ2-7; v_call: TRBV3-1/TRBV3-2; cdr3_length: 16; cdr3_aa: CASSQSGGTAQYEQYF
j_call: TRBJ2-7; v_call: TRBV11-2; cdr3_length: 14; cdr3_aa: CASGLTGISYEQYF
j_call: TRBJ2-7; v_call: TRBV30; cdr3_length: 14; cdr3_aa: CAWSVGGAQYEQYF
j_call: TRBJ2-3; v_call: TRBV6-5; cdr3_length: 11; cdr3_aa: CAVTNGDTQYF
j_call: TRBJ2-7; v_call: TRBV6-5; cdr3_length: 13; cdr3_aa: CASTLRTGDEQYF
j_call: TRBJ2-1; v_call: TRBV23-1; cdr3_length: 15; cdr3_aa: CASSLGTRRIDEQFF
j_call: TRBJ1-1; v_call: TRBV3-1/TRBV3-2; cdr3_length: 19; cdr3_aa: CASSQDLSGTAFMNTEAFF
j_call: TRBJ1-2; v_call: TRBV15; cdr3_length: 13; cdr3_aa: CATSRTDSYGYTF
j_call: TRBJ1-5; v_call: TRBV2; cdr3_length: 14; cdr3_aa: CASRRTGAYQPQHF
j_call: TRBJ2-7; v_call: TRBV4-1; cdr3_length: 14; cdr3_aa: CASSQGQGSYEQYF
j_call: TRBJ2-2; v_call: TRBV11-3; cdr3_length: 16; cdr3_aa: CASSPGQGIGPGELFF